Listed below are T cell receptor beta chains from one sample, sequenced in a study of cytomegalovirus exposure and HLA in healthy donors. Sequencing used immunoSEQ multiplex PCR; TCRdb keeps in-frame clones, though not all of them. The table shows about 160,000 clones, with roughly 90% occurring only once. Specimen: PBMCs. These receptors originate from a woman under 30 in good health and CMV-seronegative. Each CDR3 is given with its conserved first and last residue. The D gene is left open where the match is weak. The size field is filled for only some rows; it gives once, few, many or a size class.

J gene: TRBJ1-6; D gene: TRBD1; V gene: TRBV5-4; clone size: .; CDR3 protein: CASSFDRGSNSPLHF; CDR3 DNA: TGTGCCAGCAGCTTCGACAGGGGTTCTAATTCACCCCTCCACTTT
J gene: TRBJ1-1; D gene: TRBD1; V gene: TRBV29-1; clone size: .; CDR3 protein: CSVRTGTNTEAFF; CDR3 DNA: TGCAGCGTTAGGACAGGGACGAACACTGAAGCTTTCTTT
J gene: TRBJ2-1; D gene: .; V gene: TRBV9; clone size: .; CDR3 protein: CASSVGLGAEQFF; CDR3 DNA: TGTGCCAGCAGCGTAGGGCTTGGGGCTGAGCAGTTCTTC
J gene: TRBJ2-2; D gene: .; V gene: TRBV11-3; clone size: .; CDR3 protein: CASSLSGELFF; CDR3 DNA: TGTGCCAGCAGCCTAAGCGGGGAGCTGTTTTTT
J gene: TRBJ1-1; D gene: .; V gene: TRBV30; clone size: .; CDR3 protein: CACRRDTEAFF; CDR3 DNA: TGTGCCTGCAGGAGGGACACTGAAGCTTTCTTT
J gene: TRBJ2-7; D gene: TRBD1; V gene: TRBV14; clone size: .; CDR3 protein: CASSSGTASIFYEQYF; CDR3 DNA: TGTGCCAGCAGCTCCGGGACAGCTTCAATTTTCTACGAGCAGTACTTC
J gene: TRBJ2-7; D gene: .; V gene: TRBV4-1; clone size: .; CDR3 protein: CASSQALGSPYEQYF; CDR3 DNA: TGCGCCAGCAGCCAGGCTCTAGGTTCTCCCTACGAGCAGTACTTC
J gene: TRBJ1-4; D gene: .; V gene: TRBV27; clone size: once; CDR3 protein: CASSPPGSNEKLFF; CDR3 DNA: TGTGCCAGCAGCCCCCCAGGTAGTAATGAAAAACTGTTTTTT
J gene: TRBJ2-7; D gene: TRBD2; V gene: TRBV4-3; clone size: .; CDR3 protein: CASSQDLRTSRHYEQYF; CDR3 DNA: TGCGCCAGCAGCCAAGATCTTCGGACTAGCAGACACTACGAGCAGTACTTC
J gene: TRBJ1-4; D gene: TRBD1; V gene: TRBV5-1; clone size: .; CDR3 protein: CASSMRGRDEKLFF; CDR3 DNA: TGCGCCAGCAGCATGAGGGGGCGCGATGAAAAACTGTTTTTT
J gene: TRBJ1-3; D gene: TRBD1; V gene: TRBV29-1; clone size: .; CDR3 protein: CSVRRDRGSGNTIYF; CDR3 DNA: TGCAGCGTTAGAAGGGACAGGGGCTCTGGAAACACCATATATTTT
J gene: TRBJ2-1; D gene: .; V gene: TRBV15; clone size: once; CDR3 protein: CATSREQQGYNEQFF; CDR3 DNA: TGTGCCACCAGCAGAGAACAACAGGGCTACAATGAGCAGTTCTTC
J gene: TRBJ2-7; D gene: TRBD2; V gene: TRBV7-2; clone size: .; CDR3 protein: CASSFPKGGLPYEQYF; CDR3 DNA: TGTGCCAGCAGCTTTCCCAAGGGAGGGTTGCCCTACGAGCAGTACTTC
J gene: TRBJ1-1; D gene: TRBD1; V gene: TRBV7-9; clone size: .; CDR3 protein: CASSPGQGTEAFF; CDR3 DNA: TGTGCCAGCAGCCCCGGACAGGGGACTGAAGCTTTCTTT
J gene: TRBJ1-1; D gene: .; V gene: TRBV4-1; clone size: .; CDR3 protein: CASSQVLGAVNTEAFF; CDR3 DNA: TGCGCCAGCAGCCAAGTCCTAGGGGCTGTCAACACTGAAGCTTTCTTT
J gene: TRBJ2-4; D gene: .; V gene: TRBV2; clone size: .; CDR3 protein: CASSDTGAEYF; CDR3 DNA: TGTGCCAGCAGTGACACGGGAGCCGAGTACTTC
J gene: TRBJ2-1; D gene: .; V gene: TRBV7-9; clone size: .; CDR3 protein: CASSLTGTYNEQFF; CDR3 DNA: TGTGCCAGCAGCTTAACAGGGACCTACAATGAGCAGTTCTTC
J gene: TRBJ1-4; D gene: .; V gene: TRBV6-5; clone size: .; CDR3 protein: CASTAGPATNEKLFF; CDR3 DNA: TGTGCCAGCACCGCGGGACCGGCAACTAATGAAAAACTGTTTTTT
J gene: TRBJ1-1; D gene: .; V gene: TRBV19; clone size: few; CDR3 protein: CASSIGQANTEAFF; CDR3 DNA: TGTGCCAGTAGTATAGGGCAGGCGAACACTGAAGCTTTCTTT
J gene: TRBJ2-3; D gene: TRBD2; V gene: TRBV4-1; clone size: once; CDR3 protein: CASSQPTSGKGDTQYF; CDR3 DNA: TGCGCCAGCAGCCAGCCGACTAGCGGGAAGGGAGATACGCAGTATTTT
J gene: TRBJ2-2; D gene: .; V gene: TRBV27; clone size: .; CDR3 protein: CASSLYPDSFTGELFF; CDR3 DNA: TGTGCCAGCAGTCTATACCCGGACAGTTTCACCGGGGAGCTGTTTTTT
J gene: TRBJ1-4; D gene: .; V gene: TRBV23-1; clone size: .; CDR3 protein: CASSQSKMVAWSNEKLFF; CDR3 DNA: TGCGCCAGCAGTCAATCGAAGATGGTAGCCTGGTCTAATGAAAAACTGTTTTTT
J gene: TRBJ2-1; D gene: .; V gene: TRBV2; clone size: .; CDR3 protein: CASSRTHQPGYNEQFF; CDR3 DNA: TGTGCCAGCAGCAGGACACATCAGCCAGGTTACAATGAGCAGTTCTTC
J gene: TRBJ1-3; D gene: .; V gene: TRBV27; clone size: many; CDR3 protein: CASSLGEGPSSGNTIYF; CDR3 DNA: TGTGCCAGCAGTTTGGGGGAGGGACCGAGCTCTGGAAACACCATATATTTT
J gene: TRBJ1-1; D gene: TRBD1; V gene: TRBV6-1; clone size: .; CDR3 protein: CASSFVQGEAFF; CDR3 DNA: TGTGCCAGCAGTTTCGTACAGGGGGAAGCTTTCTTT
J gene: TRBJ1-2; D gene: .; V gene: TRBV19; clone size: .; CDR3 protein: CASRRGEGYGYTF; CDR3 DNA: TGTGCCAGTAGGCGGGGGGAAGGGTATGGCTACACCTTC
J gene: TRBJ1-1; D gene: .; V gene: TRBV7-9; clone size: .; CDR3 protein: CASSLGVVEAEAFF; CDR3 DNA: TGTGCCAGCAGCTTAGGAGTAGTAGAGGCTGAAGCTTTCTTT
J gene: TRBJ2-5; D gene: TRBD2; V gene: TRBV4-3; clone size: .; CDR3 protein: CASSQGVPGLAGEETQYF; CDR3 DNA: TGCGCCAGCAGCCAAGGGGTCCCGGGACTAGCGGGAGAAGAGACCCAGTACTTC
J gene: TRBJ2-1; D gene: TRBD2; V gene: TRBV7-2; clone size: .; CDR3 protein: CASSLSSGSVNEQFF; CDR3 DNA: TGTGCCAGCAGCTTATCTAGCGGGAGCGTTAATGAGCAGTTCTTC
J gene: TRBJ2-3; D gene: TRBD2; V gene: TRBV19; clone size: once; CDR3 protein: CASSEWTSQEGEDTQYF; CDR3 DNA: TGTGCCAGTAGTGAGTGGACTAGCCAGGAGGGGGAAGATACGCAGTATTTT
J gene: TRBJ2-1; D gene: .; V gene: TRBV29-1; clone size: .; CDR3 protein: CSVALVEGQFF; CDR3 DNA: TGCAGCGTTGCCCTTGTAGAGGGGCAGTTCTTC
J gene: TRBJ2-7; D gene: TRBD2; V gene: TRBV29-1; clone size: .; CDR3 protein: CSVIAGSYEQYF; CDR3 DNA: TGCAGCGTAATAGCGGGATCCTACGAGCAGTACTTC
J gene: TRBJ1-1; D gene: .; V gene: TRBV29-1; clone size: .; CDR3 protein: CSVEGGGTEAFF; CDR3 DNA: TGCAGCGTTGAGGGAGGGGGCACTGAAGCTTTCTTT
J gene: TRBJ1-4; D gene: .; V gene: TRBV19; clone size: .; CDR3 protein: CASSIVQATNEKLFF; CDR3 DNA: TGTGCCAGTAGTATTGTGCAGGCAACTAATGAAAAACTGTTTTTT
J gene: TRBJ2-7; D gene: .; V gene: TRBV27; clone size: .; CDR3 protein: CASSYGRAYEQYF; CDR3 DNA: TGTGCCAGCAGTTACGGCAGGGCCTACGAGCAGTACTTC
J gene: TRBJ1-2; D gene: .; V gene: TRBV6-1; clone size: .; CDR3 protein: CASSPPGNYGYTF; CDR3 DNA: TGTGCCAGCAGCCCACCAGGGAACTATGGCTACACCTTC
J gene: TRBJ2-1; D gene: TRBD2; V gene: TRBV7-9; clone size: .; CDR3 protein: CASSFYQLAGGFPYNEQFF; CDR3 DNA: TGTGCCAGCAGCTTTTACCAACTAGCGGGAGGTTTCCCCTACAATGAGCAGTTCTTC
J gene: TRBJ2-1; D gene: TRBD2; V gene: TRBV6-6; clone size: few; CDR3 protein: CASSFPSGSNEQFF; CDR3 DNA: TGTGCCAGCAGTTTTCCAAGCGGGAGTAATGAGCAGTTCTTC
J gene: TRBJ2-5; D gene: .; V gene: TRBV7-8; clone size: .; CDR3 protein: CASSLGAPTGLETQYF; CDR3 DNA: TGTGCCAGCAGCTTAGGGGCCCCAACAGGGTTAGAGACCCAGTACTTC
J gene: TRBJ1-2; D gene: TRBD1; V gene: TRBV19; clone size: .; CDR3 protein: CASGDRAYGYTF; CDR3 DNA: TGTGCCAGTGGAGACAGGGCCTATGGCTACACCTTC
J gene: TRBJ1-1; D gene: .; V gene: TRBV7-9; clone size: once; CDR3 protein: CASSPTARYTEAFF; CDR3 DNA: TGTGCCAGCAGCCCAACGGCTAGGTACACTGAAGCTTTCTTT
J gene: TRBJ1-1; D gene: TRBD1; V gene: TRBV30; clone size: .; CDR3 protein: CAWRGDRGVTEAFF; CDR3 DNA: TGTGCCTGGAGGGGGGACAGGGGAGTCACTGAAGCTTTCTTT